Presented here are 10 T cell receptor beta chains from one specimen sequenced in a study of chemoradiotherapy in HPV16-positive cancers. TCRdb's copy holds only in-frame clones and misses some; the assay was immunoSEQ multiplex PCR. Among 8,500 to 9,000 clones, approximately 75% were seen once, and the ten largest hold around 8.5%. The sample was acquired from a patient who underwent chemoradiotherapy. The receptors originated from a human donor with HPV-associated anogenital cancer.

The gene calls are TRBV5-6 and TRBJ1-2; no firm D call. Looked up from germline, CDR1 is SGHDT and CDR2 is YYEEEE. The length of the CDR3 is 15 residues. The germline V and J ends were trimmed by 7 bases and 4 bases, with 20 bases remaining between them. CDR3 DNA: TGTGCCAGCCTTTCGGCCAGTCGAAAGACCTATGGCTACACCTTC. Encoded protein: CASLSASRKTYGYTF.

The chain carries TRBV18 and TRBJ2-2; TRBD1 matches at 9 bases. V lost 5 bases to trimming and J lost 0 bases; unmatched junction nucleotides: 7. From germline, CDR1 is KGHSH and CDR2 LQKENI. CDR3 length: 17 amino acids. The CDR3 DNA is TGTGCCAGCTCATTCGGACAGGGGAGAGCGAACACCGGGGAGCTGTTTTTT. It encodes CASSFGQGRANTGELFF.

The chain carries TRBV7-2 and TRBJ2-3; TRBD1 aligns across 7 bases. V trimming: 5 bases; J trimming: 4 bases; junction bases outside the gene matches: 3. The CDR3 totals 13 residues. Germline V gene sequence: CDR1 SGHTA, CDR2 FQGNSA. Written as DNA, the CDR3 is TGTGCCAGCAGCCCAGGACAGGCAGATACGCAGTATTTT. It encodes CASSPGQADTQYF.

CDR3 bases: TGTGCCTGGAGATCTGGGACCTACGAGCAGTACTTC. Amino acid sequence: CAWRSGTYEQYF. The rearrangement links TRBV30 to TRBJ2-7; D gene unclear. This CDR3 contains 12 residues. Germline V gene data show CDR1 as GTSNPN and CDR2 as SVGIG (reference sequence). V was trimmed by 3 bases and J by 2 bases, leaving 8 bases between them.

CDR3 sequence reads: CASSPHGITDTQYF. DNA for the CDR3: TGCGCCAGCAGCCCCCACGGGATCACAGATACGCAGTATTTT. The chain couples TRBV4-1 to TRBJ2-3; weak D call: TRBD2 (5 bases). The CDR3 contains 14 residues. The V end lost 4 bases, the J end lost 2 bases, and 10 bases lay between the germline ends. Germline CDR1 MGHRA, CDR2 YSYEKL.

CDR3 sequence: CASREQGAGELFF. In nucleotides, the CDR3 is TGTGCCAGCAGGGAGCAGGGGGCCGGGGAGCTGTTTTTT. This sequence joins TRBV2 and TRBJ2-2, with 7 bases that match TRBD1. Germline-derived CDR1 and CDR2 are SNHLY and FYNNEI. The ends lost 6 bases at V and 6 bases at J; junction bases unmatched: 4. CDR3 length: 13 residues.

The genes are TRBV19 and TRBJ2-5, with D uncertain. V lost 1 base to trimming and J lost 4 bases, with 16 bases between them. The CDR3 has 16 amino acids. Germline V CDR1 and CDR2: LNHDA, SQIVND (reference sequence). In DNA form, the CDR3 reads TGTGCCAGTAGTATAGCCCCCCTGGGCAGTGGAGAGACCCAGTACTTC. It yields the protein CASSIAPLGSGETQYF.

The chain couples TRBV9 to TRBJ1-5; D is possibly TRBD1 (5 bases). This CDR3 region has 16 residues. Trimming took off 0 bases at V and 5 bases at J, with 15 bases between the two ends. The germline V gene has CDR1 SGDLS and CDR2 YYNGEE. CDR3 nucleotides: TGTGCCAGCAGCGTAGGTGCCGGGACGTCCCATCAGCCCCAGCATTTT. Translation: CASSVGAGTSHQPQHF.

The chain employs TRBV19 and TRBJ1-2; a possible D gene is TRBD1 (6 bases). This CDR3 has 14 residues. Germline CDR1 is LNHDA and CDR2 is SQIVND (reference sequence). V lost 7 bases to trimming and J lost 3 bases, with 15 bases between them. This chain's CDR3 is CASTDGAGDYGYTF. CDR3 bases: TGTGCCAGTACCGACGGGGCAGGGGACTATGGCTACACCTTC.

The chain carries TRBV29-1 and TRBJ2-1, with D maybe TRBD1 (5 bases). The CDR3 covers 13 residues. Germline values: CDR1 SQVTM, CDR2 ANQGSEA. The V and J ends lost 4 bases and 3 bases respectively, with 10 bases between them. CDR3: CSVGQGGYNEQFF. CDR3 bases: TGCAGCGTTGGGCAGGGTGGCTACAATGAGCAGTTCTTC.